These T cell receptor beta chains were read from a single sample in a study of regulatory T cells. Using immunoSEQ multiplex PCR, the repertoire was profiled, and TCRdb retains in-frame clones only, with some absent. The sample holds over 20,000 clones; approximately 91% are singletons and the top ten take approximately 1.3%. The specimen sequenced was conventional CD4+ T cells sorted from blood. Receptor source: a child aged 10-17 years with CD3G deficiency. The conserved cysteine and the conserved F or W are not part of the CDR3 here.

v_gene: TRBV10-3; CDR3aa: AISESNEASVQHRGAV
v_gene: TRBV11-2; CDR3aa: ASSFSGQGPSGNTIY
v_gene: TRBV21-1; CDR3aa: ASSKVAGGRTGELF
v_gene: TRBV6-1; CDR3aa: ASSELAGDSYEQY
v_gene: TRBV6-1; CDR3aa: ASSEGGKDPKLF
v_gene: TRBV27; CDR3aa: ASSRQGRAEQY
v_gene: TRBV5-1; CDR3aa: ASSLGTALSGYT
v_gene: TRBV28; CDR3aa: ASSPLLGAEAF
v_gene: TRBV18; CDR3aa: ASSPGQSHEQY
v_gene: TRBV5-1; CDR3aa: ASSLDRTKGSGANVLT
v_gene: TRBV28; CDR3aa: ASSPRDVQETQY
v_gene: TRBV11-2; CDR3aa: ASSLGSGREASYEQY
v_gene: TRBV28; CDR3aa: ASSRLAGEDTQY
v_gene: TRBV28; CDR3aa: ASSPRGIGNTIY
v_gene: TRBV19; CDR3aa: ASSLSIEDTQY
v_gene: TRBV19; CDR3aa: ASSMGADSYNEQF
v_gene: TRBV11-2; CDR3aa: ASSLQGRPQETQY
v_gene: TRBV18; CDR3aa: ASSPPRGTGENEQF
v_gene: TRBV6-1; CDR3aa: ASSDGRAGYNEQF
v_gene: TRBV19; CDR3aa: ASSLRGAVSGYT
v_gene: TRBV30; CDR3aa: AWSGSSGNPDTQY
v_gene: TRBV7-8; CDR3aa: ASSLDSGFHEQF
v_gene: TRBV18; CDR3aa: ASSPRGKTDTQY
v_gene: TRBV7-9; CDR3aa: ASSPPGDARINEQF
v_gene: TRBV28; CDR3aa: ASSFGGRLKYEQY
v_gene: TRBV10-2; CDR3aa: ASRLAGGHEQF
v_gene: TRBV6-6; CDR3aa: ASTDPTWGYGYT
v_gene: TRBV6-1; CDR3aa: ASRGHLYEQY
v_gene: TRBV19; CDR3aa: ASSIKGGEQY
v_gene: TRBV27; CDR3aa: ASSRQRTGELF
v_gene: TRBV6-6; CDR3aa: ASRRADTYEQY
v_gene: TRBV28; CDR3aa: ASSSRDSYYEQY
v_gene: TRBV11-2; CDR3aa: ASSLLGLEETQY
v_gene: TRBV11-3; CDR3aa: ASSPPDKSGSQSEQY
v_gene: TRBV5-1; CDR3aa: ASSLGVAYEQY
v_gene: TRBV5-1; CDR3aa: ASSLAGKGMNTEAF
v_gene: TRBV10-3; CDR3aa: AITSVEGGEQY